This T cell receptor (beta chain) stems from a study of T cells after yellow fever vaccination. This clonotype was picked up a small number of times. The antigen is not known. TCRdb passed the 5' RACE reads through MiXCR, listing each CDR3 protein once. The data show roughly 310,000 distinct CDR3 sequences, approximately 3.9% seen once. Study-wide points: After the booster, 96% of CD4 and about 90% of CD8 primary-response clones were re-detected. Clonotypes shared by both compartments, CD4 and CD8, made up a small share.

From germline, CDR1 is MNHNY and CDR2 SVGAGI (reference sequence). Trimming stripped 4 bases from V and 0 bases from J, with 16 bases between. This CDR3 is built from 16 residues. The V call is TRBV6-6, the J call TRBJ2-7; D is perhaps TRBD1 or TRBD2 (5 bases each). The receptor comes from a man aged 18 to 30 who received the YFV17D yellow fever vaccine. Sample: PBMCs, taken on the day of the yellow fever booster vaccination. The CDR3 DNA sequence: TGTGCCAGCAGTTTCCTAGCAGGGCCAAGCTCCTACGAGCAGTACGTC. Translating it yields CASSFLAGPSSYEQYV.